This T cell receptor beta chain was recovered during a study of T cell responses to AZD1222 COVID-19 vaccine. Background on the study: Timing groups of about 4 and about 12 weeks for second doses were pooled.

With respect to this clone: No antigen is known for it.

Trimming pared 1 base from V and 1 base from J, leaving 9 bases between. The CDR3 consists of 15 residues. Germline V gives CDR1 SGHVS, CDR2 FQNEAQ. The protocol was immunoSEQ multiplex PCR, while the TCRdb copy is restricted to in-frame clones and leaves out a portion. In the table there are more than 150,000 clones, almost 90% of which are singletons. General study points: Reportedly, close to half of spike-specific TCRs are directed against unmutated variant regions. Along spike, vaccine-associated CD4 TCRs were found throughout, with dominance at 160-218 and 743-854. Only five or six AZD1222 recipients were seropositive at baseline.

This sample comprised peripheral blood, obtained on day 0 of AZD1222 vaccination. The rearrangement links TRBV7-8 to TRBJ2-3; weak D call: TRBD2 (5 bases). The TCR originated in an adult in good health. The CDR3 DNA follows: TGTGCCAGCAGCTTAGTCTTTAGCGGCACAGATACGCAGTATTTT. It yields the protein CASSLVFSGTDTQYF.